These 22 T cell receptor beta chains came from one sample sequenced in a study of T cell responses to AZD1222 COVID-19 vaccine. Method: immunoSEQ multiplex PCR; TCRdb's copy keeps in-frame clones and lacks some. Found here are 130,000 or so clones, about 82% of them singletons; the top ten hold 7.9%. The source material was peripheral blood, sampled 28 days after the second dose of the MenACWY control vaccine. These receptors were obtained from an adult who received the MenACWY meningococcal vaccine as a control.

V usage is TRBV28 and J usage is TRBJ1-2; 10 bases agree with TRBD1. The trim removed 4 bases at V and 7 bases at J, leaving 9 bases unmatched. Germline V lookup: CDR1 MDHEN, CDR2 SYDVKM. This CDR3 contains 15 residues. In DNA, the CDR3 is TGTGCCAGCAGTTGGGGGACAGGGGTTGAGGGTGGCTACACCTTC. It yields the protein CASSWGTGVEGGYTF.

The chain links TRBV7-3 to TRBJ2-3, with D perhaps given as TRBD1 or TRBD2 (5 bases each). The V end lost 2 bases, the J end lost 4 bases, and 7 bases lay between the germline ends. The CDR3 spans 13 residues. Germline CDR1 reads SGHTA; CDR2 reads FQGTGA. This CDR3 reads CASSLLGADTQYF. For the CDR3, the DNA is TGTGCCAGCAGCTTATTGGGGGCAGATACGCAGTATTTT.

The CDR3 region is CASSLDIGELFF. The CDR3 bases are TGTGCCAGCAGCTTAGACATCGGGGAGCTGTTTTTT. The chain carries TRBV7-9 and TRBJ2-2; D is unclear. From germline, CDR1 is SEHNR and CDR2 FQNEAQ (reference sequence). CDR3 size: 12 residues. Trimming removed 1 base at V and 7 bases at J, with 4 bases between.

The J gene is TRBJ1-1, the V gene TRBV7-6, with a possible D match to TRBD1 (6 bases). This CDR3 is 14 amino acids long. V shed 2 bases and J shed 7 bases, with 14 bases lying between them. The germline gives CDR1 SGHVS, CDR2 FNYEAQ. The DNA for the CDR3 is TGTGCCAGCAGCTTACGGGGGGCGCAAAGTGAAGCTTTCTTT. Protein sequence: CASSLRGAQSEAFF.

This chain links TRBV2 with TRBJ2-3, with D perhaps TRBD1 (6 bases). Trimming stripped 5 bases from V and 1 base from J, with 10 bases between. The germline CDR1 and CDR2 sequences are SNHLY and FYNNEI. The CDR3 runs to 14 residues. The CDR3 DNA follows: TGTGCCAGCAGTATTCGGACAGGCACAGATACGCAGTATTTT. It encodes CASSIRTGTDTQYF.

The rearrangement uses TRBV7-2 and TRBJ2-3, with unresolved D. The germline V gene encodes CDR1 SGHTA and CDR2 FQGNSA. V was clipped by 1 base and J by 9 bases, with 8 bases between them. This CDR3 has 12 amino acids. CDR3 loop: CASSLDVETQYF. CDR3 sequence (DNA): TGTGCCAGCAGCTTAGATGTAGAGACGCAGTATTTT.

This chain links TRBV7-2 with TRBJ2-2; TRBD2 agrees at 10 bases. With 2 bases clipped from V and 0 bases from J, the junction kept 3 bases outside the gene matches. The germline gives CDR1 SGHTA, CDR2 FQGNSA. The CDR3 length is 17 residues. CDR3 amino acids: CASSLSLAGANTGELFF. In DNA, the CDR3 is TGTGCCAGCAGCTTAAGCCTAGCGGGAGCGAACACCGGGGAGCTGTTTTTT.

The chain links TRBV5-1 to TRBJ1-3; no firm D call. The CDR3 runs 13 residues. CDR1 and CDR2 (germline): SGHRS, YFSETQ. Trimming took off 6 bases at V and 4 bases at J, with 11 bases between the two ends. This CDR3 is CASMVSEGNTIYF. The DNA of the CDR3 is TGCGCCAGCATGGTCTCGGAGGGAAACACCATATATTTT.

The V call is TRBV6-1, the J call TRBJ1-4; tentatively, D is TRBD1 (6 bases). Trimming removed 2 bases from V and 3 bases from J, with 10 bases in between. This CDR3 is 15 amino acids long. Germline loops: CDR1 MNHNS, CDR2 SASEGT. DNA for the CDR3: TGTGCCAGCAGTGAACCCACAGGGCCTAATGAAAAACTGTTTTTT. Translated, it gives CASSEPTGPNEKLFF.

J is TRBJ2-1 and V is TRBV19, with 14 bases lining up with TRBD2. The CDR3 covers 15 residues. V lost 5 bases to trimming and J lost 6 bases; unmatched junction nucleotides: 3. Germline values: CDR1 LNHDA, CDR2 SQIVND (reference sequence). The CDR3 loop reads CASSRTSGGTNEQFF. The DNA for the CDR3 is TGTGCCAGTAGTCGGACTAGCGGGGGGACCAATGAGCAGTTCTTC. The complete variable domain, with remaining parts taken from reference TRBV19 and TRBJ2-1, reads DGGITQSPKYLFRKEGQNVTLSCEQNLNHDAMYWYRQDPGQGLRLIYYSQIVNDFQKGDIAEGYSVSREKKESFPLTVTSAQKNPTAFYLCASSRTSGGTNEQFFGPGTRLTVL.

This clone was counted a few times. The V call is TRBV28, the J call TRBJ2-1; the D is unclear. This CDR3 is built from 11 residues. V lost 2 bases and J 9 bases, leaving 5 bases between the germline ends. The V gene's germline CDR1 is MDHEN and CDR2 SYDVKM. The CDR3 nucleotides read TGTGCCAGCAGTTTAAGAGGTGAGCAGTTCTTC. Translated: CASSLRGEQFF.

V usage is TRBV11-1 and J usage is TRBJ2-1, with 10 nucleotides matching TRBD1. Germline V gene sequence: CDR1 SGHAT, CDR2 FQDESV (reference sequence). The CDR3 loop spans 15 amino acids. The V segment lost 4 bases and the J segment 3 bases; nucleotides outside the gene matches: 3. Here the CDR3 DNA reads TGTGCCAGCAGCTCGGACAGGGGGATCTACAATGAGCAGTTCTTC. This encodes CASSSDRGIYNEQFF.

The CDR3 loop is CASSQESTSGAFNEQFF. The CDR3 bases are TGCGCCAGCAGCCAAGAATCGACTAGCGGGGCGTTCAATGAGCAGTTCTTC. The rearrangement links TRBV4-1 to TRBJ2-1, with 11 bases that match TRBD2. Germline CDR1 is MGHRA and CDR2 is YSYEKL. With V trimmed by 0 bases and J by 6 bases, 7 bases remained unmatched. The CDR3 covers 17 residues.

The chain links TRBV5-4 to TRBJ1-2; TRBD1 matches 7 bases. The CDR3 has 15 residues. Germline lookup yields CDR1 SGHNT and CDR2 YYREEE (reference sequence). The V and J ends lost 3 bases and 3 bases, in that order; junction bases with no gene match: 8. CDR3: CASSSSQGTHYGYTF. CDR3 bases: TGTGCCAGCAGCTCCTCACAGGGGACTCACTATGGCTACACCTTC.

V and J are TRBV18 and TRBJ2-7; 9 bases match TRBD1. The CDR3 length is 15 residues. CDR1 and CDR2 (germline): KGHSH, LQKENI. The ends lost 3 bases at V and 1 base at J; junction bases unmatched: 4. For the CDR3, the DNA is TGTGCCAGCTCACCTGGGACAGGGTCATCCTACGAGCAGTACGTC. Amino acids: CASSPGTGSSYEQYV.

The chain links TRBV27 to TRBJ2-3; D uncertain. The CDR3 is made up of 15 amino acids. Germline CDR1 MNHEY, CDR2 SMNVEV (reference sequence). Trimming removed 5 bases at V and 0 bases at J, with 12 bases between. The CDR3 nucleotides are TGTGCCAGCAGTGGTCCGGGCAGTAGCACAGATACGCAGTATTTT. Its protein is CASSGPGSSTDTQYF.

As for this clone: This CDR3 is also generated by other DNA sequences in the sample. The chain has TRBV5-1 and TRBJ2-1; D is unresolved. This CDR3 is 13 amino acids long. V was trimmed by 0 bases and J by 5 bases, leaving 6 bases between them. Germline V CDR1 and CDR2: SGHRS, YFSETQ. As DNA, the CDR3 is TGCGCCAGCAGCTTGGGGGCCGACAATGAGCAGTTCTTC. Translating gives CASSLGADNEQFF.

The gene calls are TRBV7-2 and TRBJ2-2; TRBD2 agrees at 8 bases. V trimming: 7 bases; J trimming: 5 bases; junction bases outside the gene matches: 6. The length of the CDR3 is 14 residues. The germline V gene has CDR1 SGHTA and CDR2 FQGNSA. CDR3 in DNA: TGTGCCAGCATGAAAGCGGGGGCAACCGGGGAGCTGTTTTTT. This sequence encodes CASMKAGATGELFF.

This clone was found once. The chain links TRBV5-6 to TRBJ2-7; 8 bases are a match to TRBD2. V was pared by 0 bases and J by 3 bases, with 8 bases of the junction left unmatched. This CDR3 has 16 residues. Germline loops: CDR1 SGHDT, CDR2 YYEEEE. This CDR3 is CASSLERGLDLYEQYF. In DNA form, the CDR3 reads TGTGCCAGCAGCTTGGAAAGGGGACTAGACCTCTACGAGCAGTACTTC.

V gene TRBV10-3 combines with J gene TRBJ1-5; D is perhaps TRBD1 (5 bases). Germline values: CDR1 ENHRY, CDR2 SYGVKD. Trimming removed 4 bases at V and 5 bases at J, with 6 bases between. CDR3 size: 12 residues. The CDR3, as DNA: TGTGCCATCAGTGCGGGGGATCAGCCCCAGCATTTT. This gives the protein CAISAGDQPQHF.

This chain uses TRBV20-1 with TRBJ2-1; D is uncertain. V was pared by 3 bases and J by 4 bases, with 16 bases between. Germline lookup yields CDR1 DFQATT and CDR2 SNEGSKA (reference sequence). This CDR3 region has 15 residues. The CDR3 coding sequence is TGCAGTGCTAGTCCCCTTCTAGGCCTATACAATGAGCAGTTCTTC. Translation: CSASPLLGLYNEQFF.

The chain links TRBV7-2 to TRBJ2-7; D gene uncertain. Germline V lookup: CDR1 SGHTA, CDR2 FQGNSA. Trimming took 1 base from V and 1 from J, leaving 11 bases between them. This CDR3 region has 15 residues. The CDR3 coding sequence is TGTGCCAGCAGCTTAGGACGGACGGTATCCTACGAGCAGTACTTC. Amino acids: CASSLGRTVSYEQYF. Full variable domain (rest looked up from reference TRBV7-2 and TRBJ2-7): GAGVSQSPSNKVTEKGKDVELRCDPISGHTALYWYRQSLGQGLEFLIYFQGNSAPDKSGLPSDRFSAERTGGSVSTLTIQRTQQEDSAVYLCASSLGRTVSYEQYFGPGTRLTVT.